The clone carrying this T cell receptor (beta chain) was found a few times. Its antigen remains unidentified. Using a J-beta primer mix together with a sample-barcoded 5' primer, a second PCR was run for roughly 7 to 11 cycles. TCRdb re-called the 5' RACE reads with MiXCR, one entry per CDR3 protein. The repertoire consists of hundreds of thousands of distinct CDR3 sequences, with approximately 53% occurring once and the leading ten covering roughly 26%. This CDR3 has 16 residues. CDR1 and CDR2 (germline): MNHEY, SVGEGT. The trim removed 6 bases at V and 7 bases at J, leaving 11 bases unmatched. These data originate in a study of blood T cells in healthy people across ages. General study results and limits: Naive T cell percentage by flow cytometry tracked strongly with beta diversity.

Specimen: blood. The chain uses TRBV6-2 or TRBV6-3 and TRBJ2-1; 11 bases agree with TRBD2. The receptor was derived from a man in his forties in good health. CDR3 protein: CASRPTSGRGRNEQFF. The CDR3 DNA follows: TGTGCCAGCAGACCTACTAGCGGGAGAGGGAGGAATGAGCAGTTCTTC.